Listed below are T cell receptor beta chains from one sample, sequenced in a study of tumor-infiltrating lymphocytes in primary liver carcinoma. Each CDR3 protein is one row after TCRdb ran MiXCR on the multiplex PCR reads. The sample yields 310,000 or so distinct CDR3 sequences, 45% to 70% seen once. The sample comprised peripheral blood. These receptors were collected from a woman in her 30s with primary liver carcinoma and hepatitis B virus infection. CDR3s include the opening cysteine and the closing phenylalanine or tryptophan. The D gene is left open where the match is weak. Not every row has a clone size; where given, it reads once, few, many or a size class.

>TRBJ2-3|TRBV7-8|NA|NA
TGTGCCAGCAGCCAAAAGATCGGTTCTAGCACAGATACGCACTATTTT
CASSQKIGSSTDTHYF
>TRBJ2-1|TRBV11-2|NA|many
TGTGCCAGCATCCCCTACGGTGGGGGTTACAATGAGCAGTTCTTC
CASIPYGGGYNEQFF
>TRBJ2-7|TRBV24-1|NA|NA
TGTGCCACCAGTGACCTCCTGGACACCCACTCCTACGAGCTGTACTTC
CATSDLLDTHSYELYF
>TRBJ2-6|TRBV4-3|NA|NA
TGCGCCAGCAGCCAAACAGGGAATGGTGAGGTCAACGTCTTGACTTTC
CASSQTGNGEVNVLTF
>TRBJ1-5|TRBV5-1|TRBD1|NA
TGCGCCAGCAGCGCCGACGGACAGGCTAATCAGCCCCAGCATTTT
CASSADGQANQPQHF
>TRBJ2-1|TRBV6-2/TRBV6-3|NA|many
TGTGCCAGCCGGGACTTATCCTACAATGAGCAGTTCTTC
CASRDLSYNEQFF
>TRBJ2-4|TRBV6-5|NA|NA
TGTGCCAGCAGTTACCTGGGGAGGTCCAAAAACATTCAGTACTTC
CASSYLGRSKNIQYF
>TRBJ2-5|TRBV5-4|NA|many
TGTGCCAGCAGCTTGGGGGGTGCCAGGGGGGTCGAAGAGACCCAGTACTTC
CASSLGGARGVEETQYF
>TRBJ2-1|TRBV6-2/TRBV6-3|NA|NA
TGTGCCAGCAGTTACTCCCTACTAGGGCGTACGGGCAATGAGCAGTTCTTC
CASSYSLLGRTGNEQFF
>TRBJ2-7|TRBV7-9|NA|few
TGTGCCAGCAGCTTAGCTGCTAGCGCCGACGAGCAGTACTTC
CASSLAASADEQYF
>TRBJ1-5|TRBV28|NA|few
TGTGCCAGCAGTTTGACCCAGCGGCAGCCCCAGCATTTT
CASSLTQRQPQHF
>TRBJ2-7|TRBV4-1|NA|many
TGCGCCAGCAGCCAAGGGGTCGCTGCGTACGAGCAGTACTTC
CASSQGVAAYEQYF
>TRBJ1-5|TRBV12-5|TRBD1|NA
TGTGCTAGTGGTAAACAGGGGGTGAGCGGCTCCAATCAGCCCCAGCATTTT
CASGKQGVSGSNQPQHF
>TRBJ2-7|TRBV5-6|TRBD2|once
TGTGCCAGCAGCTTGGCCGCGGGACTACACTACGAACAGTACTTC
CASSLAAGLHYEQYF
>TRBJ2-3|TRBV6-5|TRBD1|few
TGTGCCAGCAGTAAACAGGGGTCAGACACAGATACGCAGTATTTT
CASSKQGSDTDTQYF
>TRBJ1-2|TRBV29-1|NA|many
TGCAGCGTTGAAGATCAGGGGAAGGTTGGCTACACCTTC
CSVEDQGKVGYTF
>TRBJ2-5|TRBV11-3|TRBD2|NA
TGTGCCAGCAACCGGAGTAGCGGGGCGGGGGAGACCCAGTACTTC
CASNRSSGAGETQYF
>TRBJ2-4|TRBV7-8|NA|NA
TGTGCCAGCAACCCCCAGGGTAACATTCAGTACTTC
CASNPQGNIQYF
>TRBJ1-2|TRBV30|NA|few
TGTGCCTGGTTCAGCGGAGCGGTCTATGGCTACACCTTC
CAWFSGAVYGYTF
>TRBJ2-7|TRBV5-6|NA|NA
TGTGCCAGCAGCTTGACTACGAGGAGCGAGCAGTACTTC
CASSLTTRSEQYF
>TRBJ2-1|TRBV5-5|NA|NA
TGTGCCAGCAGCTTGTTTTCTGATACGGCCCTTGAGCAGTTCTTC
CASSLFSDTALEQFF
>TRBJ2-3|TRBV7-2|NA|NA
TGTGCCAGCGGCTTTGCCCCCAGCACAGATACGCAGTATTTT
CASGFAPSTDTQYF
>TRBJ2-3|TRBV5-4|TRBD2|few
TGTGCCAGCAGCTTGGAAGCGGGAGGACGCACAGATACGCAGTATTTT
CASSLEAGGRTDTQYF
>TRBJ2-1|TRBV7-9|TRBD1|NA
TGTGGCAGCAGCCCCTGGGCCGGGACAGGGGGCAGTGAGCAGTTCTTC
CGSSPWAGTGGSEQFF
>TRBJ2-7|TRBV11-2|NA|few
TGTGCCAGCAGCTTAGATACGCAGGGTCGCTGCGAGCAGTACTTC
CASSLDTQGRCEQYF
>TRBJ2-3|TRBV30|NA|NA
TGTGCCTCGGCGGGGATCGGGGATACGCGGTATTTT
CASAGIGDTRYF
>TRBJ2-7|TRBV5-1|NA|NA
TGCGCCAGCAGCTTTGTTCGAGAAGAAGGACGCGAGCAGTACTTC
CASSFVREEGREQYF
>TRBJ1-5|TRBV29-1|TRBD1|many
TGCAGCGTGGCGAGGGACAGGGGGAGGCAGCCCCAGCATTTT
CSVARDRGRQPQHF
>TRBJ2-2|TRBV12-3/TRBV12-4|NA|many
TGTGCCAGCAGTCGCACCCAGCTAGGCGGGGAGCTGTTTTTT
CASSRTQLGGELFF
>TRBJ2-1|TRBV12-5|NA|once
TGTGCTAGTGGTTTGCCCCCTGGTGAGATCCTCAATGAGCAGTTCTTC
CASGLPPGEILNEQFF
>TRBJ2-3|TRBV12-3/TRBV12-4|TRBD2|many
TGTGCCAGCAGCAAAGGGCTAGCGGGAGGAGGGGATACGCAGTATTTT
CASSKGLAGGGDTQYF
>TRBJ1-2|TRBV12-3/TRBV12-4|NA|NA
TGTGCCAGCAGTTTAGGGAACTATGGCAACACCTTC
CASSLGNYGNTF
>TRBJ2-7|TRBV4-1|NA|NA
TGCGCCAGCAGCCAAGATAAGCAGGGATCCTACGAGCAGTACTTC
CASSQDKQGSYEQYF
>TRBJ2-3|TRBV7-9|NA|NA
TGTGCCAGCAGCATCCGGACAGCTACCACAGATACGCGGTATTTT
CASSIRTATTDTRYF
>TRBJ1-2|TRBV12-3/TRBV12-4|NA|many
TGTGCCAGCAGTTTGACCGGGACGCAGGACGGGAACTATGGCTACACCTTC
CASSLTGTQDGNYGYTF
>TRBJ2-2|TRBV19|NA|NA
TGTGCCAGTACCAATGTCGACAGGAACACCGGGGAGCTGTTTTTT
CASTNVDRNTGELFF
>TRBJ2-2|TRBV29-1|NA|many
TGCAGCGTTCGATACACCGGGGAGCTGTTTTTT
CSVRYTGELFF
>TRBJ2-2|TRBV6-6|NA|NA
TGTGTCAGCAGTTACGGGCAGGGCCACACCGGGGAGCTGTTTTTT
CVSSYGQGHTGELFF
>TRBJ2-5|TRBV29-1|TRBD2|many
TGCAGCGTACGCGGACTAGCGGGAGGAACCGAGACCCAGTACTTC
CSVRGLAGGTETQYF
>TRBJ2-4|TRBV12-5|NA|many
TGTGCTAGTGGTTTGGGCCAGGGGCCAGCCAAAAACATTCAGTACTTC
CASGLGQGPAKNIQYF
>TRBJ1-1|TRBV16|NA|NA
TGTGCCAGCAGCCAAGGGGGCTTTGAAGCTTTCTTT
CASSQGGFEAFF
>TRBJ2-7|TRBV6-5|NA|NA
TGTGCCAGCAGTTACCGGCCAGCGGTAGCCTACGAGCAGTACTTC
CASSYRPAVAYEQYF
>TRBJ2-1|TRBV11-3|NA|many
TGTGCCAGCAGCGACAGGGAGGACTACAATGAGCAGTTCTTC
CASSDREDYNEQFF
>TRBJ1-5|TRBV20-1|TRBD1|NA
TGCAGTGCTAGTAAGGGACAGGGGCGTCGGCCCCAGCATTTT
CSASKGQGRRPQHF
>TRBJ2-5|TRBV6-6|TRBD2|many
TGTGCCAGCAGCCGCGGGAGGGGAGGAGAGACCCAGTACTTC
CASSRGRGGETQYF
>TRBJ2-7|TRBV4-2|NA|NA
TGTGCCAGCAGCCAAGACAGGGGGGGAAGTTTCGAGCAGTACTTC
CASSQDRGGSFEQYF